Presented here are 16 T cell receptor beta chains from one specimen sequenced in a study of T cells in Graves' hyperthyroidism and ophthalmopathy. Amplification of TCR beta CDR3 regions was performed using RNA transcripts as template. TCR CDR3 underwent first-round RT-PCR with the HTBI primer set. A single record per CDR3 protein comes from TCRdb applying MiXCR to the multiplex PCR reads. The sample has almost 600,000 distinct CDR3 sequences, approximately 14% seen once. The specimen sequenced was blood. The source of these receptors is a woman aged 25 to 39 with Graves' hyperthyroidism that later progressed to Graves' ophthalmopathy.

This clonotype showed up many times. CDR3 sequence reads: CASSPDRYFSYEQYF. CDR3 in DNA: TGTGCCAGCTCACCAGACAGGTACTTCTCCTACGAGCAGTACTTC. The V call is TRBV18, the J call TRBJ2-7, with D tentatively TRBD1 (6 bases). Germline V lookup: CDR1 KGHSH, CDR2 LQKENI. The V gene lost 2 bases and the J gene lost 0 bases, with 11 bases spanning the gap. The CDR3 extends over 15 amino acids.

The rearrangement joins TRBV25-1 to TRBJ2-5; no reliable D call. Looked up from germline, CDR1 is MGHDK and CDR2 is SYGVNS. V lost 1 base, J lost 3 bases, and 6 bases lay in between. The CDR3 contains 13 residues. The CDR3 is CASSEFGKETQYF. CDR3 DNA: TGTGCCAGCAGTGAATTTGGTAAAGAGACCCAGTACTTC.

Here the CDR3 reads CASSTSAGEADTQYF. CDR3 DNA: TGTGCCAGTAGTACCTCAGCGGGAGAAGCAGATACGCAGTATTTT. V gene TRBV19 combines with J gene TRBJ2-3; 8 nucleotides match TRBD2. The CDR3 loop spans 15 amino acids. Germline CDR1 is LNHDA and CDR2 is SQIVND (reference sequence). With V trimmed by 4 bases and J by 4 bases, 7 bases remained unmatched.

The CDR3 sequence is CASSPGLAGGPTRTDTQYF. DNA for the CDR3: TGTGCCAGCAGCCCAGGACTAGCGGGAGGTCCTACTCGGACAGATACGCAGTATTTT. The V call is TRBV4-2, the J call TRBJ2-3; 14 bases map to TRBD2. The CDR3 runs 19 residues. The V gene end was trimmed by 4 bases and the J gene end by 3 bases; junction bases not matched to a gene: 12. In germline, CDR1 is LGHNA, CDR2 YNFKEQ.

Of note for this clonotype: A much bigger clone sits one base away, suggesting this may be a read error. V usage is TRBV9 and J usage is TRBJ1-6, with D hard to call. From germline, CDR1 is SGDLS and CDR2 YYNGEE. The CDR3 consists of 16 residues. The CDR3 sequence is CASSVEYSSYNSPLRF. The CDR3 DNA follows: TGTGCCAGCAGCGTGGAGTATAGCTCCTATAATTCACCCCTCCGCTTT.

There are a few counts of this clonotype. The CDR3 coding sequence is TGTGCCAGCAGTTACCCGGGACCGGGAAACACCGGGGAGCTGTTTTTT. Residues: CASSYPGPGNTGELFF. This chain links TRBV6-2 or TRBV6-3 with TRBJ2-2; possibly TRBD1 or TRBD2 for D (5 bases each). This CDR3 is 16 amino acids long. Per the germline V gene, CDR1 is MNHEY and CDR2 is SVGEGT. Trimming removed 2 bases from V and 2 bases from J, with 12 bases in between.

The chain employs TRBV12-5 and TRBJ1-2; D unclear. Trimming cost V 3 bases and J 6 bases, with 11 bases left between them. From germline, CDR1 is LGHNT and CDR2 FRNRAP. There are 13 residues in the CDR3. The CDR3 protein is CASGFARANGYTF. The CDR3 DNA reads TGTGCTAGTGGTTTTGCGAGGGCAAATGGCTACACCTTC.

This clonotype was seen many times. CDR3 sequence reads: CSARRYNSPLHF. For the CDR3, the DNA is TGCAGTGCTCGGCGCTATAATTCACCCCTCCACTTT. The chain uses TRBV20-1 and TRBJ1-6, with D unresolved. Trimming removed 5 bases at V and 3 bases at J, with 5 bases between. The germline V gene has CDR1 DFQATT and CDR2 SNEGSKA (reference sequence). CDR3 length: 12 residues.

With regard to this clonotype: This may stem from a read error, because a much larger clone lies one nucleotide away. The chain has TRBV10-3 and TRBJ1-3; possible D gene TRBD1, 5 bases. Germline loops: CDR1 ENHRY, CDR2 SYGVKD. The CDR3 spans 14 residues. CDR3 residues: CAIGAAVSGTTIYF. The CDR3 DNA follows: TGTGCCATCGGGGCGGCGGTCTCTGGAACCACCATATATTTT.

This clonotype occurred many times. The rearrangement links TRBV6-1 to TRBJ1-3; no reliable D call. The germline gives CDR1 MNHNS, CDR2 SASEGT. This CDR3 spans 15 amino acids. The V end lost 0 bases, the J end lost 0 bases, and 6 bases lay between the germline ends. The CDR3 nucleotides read TGTGCCAGCAGTGAAGCCCCGAGCTCTGGAAACACCATATATTTT. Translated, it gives CASSEAPSSGNTIYF.

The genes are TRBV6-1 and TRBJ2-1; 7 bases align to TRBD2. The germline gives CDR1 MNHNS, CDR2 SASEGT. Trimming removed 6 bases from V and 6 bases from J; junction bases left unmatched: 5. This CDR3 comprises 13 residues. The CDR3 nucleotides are TGTGCCAGCAGCCGTACGGGGGGCAATGAGCAGTTCTTC. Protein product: CASSRTGGNEQFF.

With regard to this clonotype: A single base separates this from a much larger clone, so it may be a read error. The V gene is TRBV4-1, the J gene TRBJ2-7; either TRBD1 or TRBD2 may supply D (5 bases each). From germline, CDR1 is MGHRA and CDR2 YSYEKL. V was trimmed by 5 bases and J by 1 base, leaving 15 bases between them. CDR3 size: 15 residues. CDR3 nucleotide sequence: TGCGCCAGCAGCATAGTAACTAGGGGTTCCTACGAGCAGTACTTC. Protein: CASSIVTRGSYEQYF.

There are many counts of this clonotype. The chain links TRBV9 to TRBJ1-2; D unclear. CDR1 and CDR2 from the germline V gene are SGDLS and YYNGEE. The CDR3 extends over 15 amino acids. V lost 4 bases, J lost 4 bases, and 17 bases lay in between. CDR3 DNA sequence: TGTGCCAGCAGCCCCCGTGTGAGTGGCAGCTATGGCTACACCTTC. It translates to CASSPRVSGSYGYTF.

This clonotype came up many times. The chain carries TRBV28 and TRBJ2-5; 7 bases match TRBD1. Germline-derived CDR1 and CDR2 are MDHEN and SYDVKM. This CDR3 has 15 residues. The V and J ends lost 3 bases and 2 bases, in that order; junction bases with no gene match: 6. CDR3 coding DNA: TGTGCCAGCAGTTTTTGGGACAGCCAGCAAGAGACCCAGTACTTC. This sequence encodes CASSFWDSQQETQYF.

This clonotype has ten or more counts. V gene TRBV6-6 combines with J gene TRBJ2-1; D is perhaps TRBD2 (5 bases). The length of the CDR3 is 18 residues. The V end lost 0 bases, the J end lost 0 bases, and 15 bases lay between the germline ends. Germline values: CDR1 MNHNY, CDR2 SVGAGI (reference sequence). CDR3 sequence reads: CASSYSPPGGHSYNEQFF. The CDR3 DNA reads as TGTGCCAGCAGTTACTCCCCCCCGGGCGGGCACTCCTACAATGAGCAGTTCTTC.

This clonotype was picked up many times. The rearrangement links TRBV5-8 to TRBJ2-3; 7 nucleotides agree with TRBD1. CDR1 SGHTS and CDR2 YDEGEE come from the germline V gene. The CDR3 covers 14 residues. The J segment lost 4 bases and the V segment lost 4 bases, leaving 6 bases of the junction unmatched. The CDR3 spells CASSLHRGADTQYF. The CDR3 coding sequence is TGTGCCAGCAGCCTCCACAGGGGCGCAGATACGCAGTATTTT.